This T cell receptor beta chain emerged from a study of cytomegalovirus exposure and HLA in healthy donors. Remarks on this clone: What it recognizes is unknown.

Study findings and constraints: There were about 160 TCR beta chains listed as cytomegalovirus-associated.

The CDR3 spans 17 residues. The V gene's germline CDR1 is LGHNT and CDR2 FRNRAP. V was pared by 9 bases and J by 1 base, with 22 bases between. PCR was performed using 60 Vbeta and 13 Jbeta primers. Sequencing was performed with immunoSEQ multiplex PCR; in TCRdb, only in-frame clones are kept and a portion is missing. Of around 120,000 clones listed, approximately 80% were seen once; the top ten hold about 3.4%. Material for sequencing was PBMCs. The sequence was obtained from a man aged 25 to 40 in good health and CMV-seronegative. The chain uses TRBV12-5 and TRBJ2-1; D possibly corresponds to TRBD2 (5 bases). The CDR3 is CASASLEGLISYNEQFF. CDR3 nucleotides: TGTGCTAGCGCCTCCCTTGAGGGCCTGATATCCTACAATGAGCAGTTCTTC.